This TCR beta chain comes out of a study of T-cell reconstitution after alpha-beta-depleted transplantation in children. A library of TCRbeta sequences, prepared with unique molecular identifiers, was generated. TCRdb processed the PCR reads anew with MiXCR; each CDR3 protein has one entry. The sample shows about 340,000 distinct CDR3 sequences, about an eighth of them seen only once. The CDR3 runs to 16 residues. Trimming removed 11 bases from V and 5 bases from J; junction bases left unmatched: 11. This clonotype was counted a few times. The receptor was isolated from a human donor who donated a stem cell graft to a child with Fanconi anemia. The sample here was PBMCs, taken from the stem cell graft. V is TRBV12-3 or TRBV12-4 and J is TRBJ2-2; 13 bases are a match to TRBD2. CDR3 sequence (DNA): TGTGCCGGCAAAACTAGCGGGGGGGTCGGGACCGGGGAGCTGTTTTTT. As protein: CAGKTSGGVGTGELFF.